What follows are 22 T cell receptor beta chains derived from one specimen sequenced in a study of spatial heterogeneity in lung cancer. TCRdb itself ran the 5' RACE reads through MiXCR, one entry per CDR3 protein. The sample records approximately 9,000 distinct CDR3 sequences, approximately 4.5% being singletons. Documented time point: sample taken at primary tumor resection. This specimen consisted of PBMCs, obtained at surgery. The receptors stem from a male donor with early-stage non-small cell lung cancer.

This clonotype was seen a single time. Possible read error: a much larger clone is one base away. The chain is built from TRBV29-1 and TRBJ1-4, with a weak D call TRBD1 (6 bases). The CDR3 length is 13 residues. Germline-derived CDR1 and CDR2 are SQVTM and ANQGSEA. The CDR3 DNA follows: TGCGGCGGGATACAGGGAGGGGATGAAAAACTGTTTTTT. Encoded protein: CGGIQGGDEKLFF. Using reference TRBV29-1 and TRBJ1-4 for the parts outside the CDR3, the full variable domain is SAVISQKPSRDICQRGTSLTIQCQVDSQVTMMFWYRQQPGQSLTLIATANQGSEATYESGFVIDKFPISRPNLTFSTLTVSNMSPEDSSIYLCGGIQGGDEKLFFGSGTQLSVL.

The V and J genes are TRBV7-2 and TRBJ1-1; 7 nucleotides align to TRBD1. Looked up from germline, CDR1 is SGHTA and CDR2 is FQGNSA. The junction had 0 bases not matched to a gene; V was cut back by 2 bases and J by 3 bases. The length of the CDR3 is 13 residues. The CDR3 region has the DNA TGTGCCAGCAGCTTAACAGGGGACACTGAAGCTTTCTTT. It specifies CASSLTGDTEAFF.

This clonotype came up many times. The CDR3 region is CASREVQETQYF. The CDR3 region has the DNA TGCGCCAGCCGGGAGGTACAAGAGACCCAGTACTTC. The gene calls are TRBV10-2 and TRBJ2-5, with 7 bases matching TRBD2. With V trimmed by 8 bases and J by 2 bases, 2 bases remained unmatched. The CDR3 covers 12 residues. In germline, CDR1 is WSHSY, CDR2 SAAADI.

In this sample, this clonotype turned up many times. The rearrangement joins TRBV9 to TRBJ2-5, with a possible D match to TRBD2 (6 bases). Germline loops: CDR1 SGDLS, CDR2 YYNGEE. V was trimmed by 0 bases and J by 5 bases, leaving 11 bases between them. CDR3 length: 14 amino acids. The DNA for the CDR3 is TGTGCCAGCAGCGTAGGCGGAGGAGGGGAGACCCAGTACTTC. Amino acid sequence: CASSVGGGGETQYF.

In this sample, this clonotype turned up many times. CDR3: CASSLYRGGTEAFF. Written as DNA, the CDR3 is TGCGCCAGCAGCTTGTACAGGGGAGGCACTGAAGCTTTCTTT. The chain has TRBV5-1 and TRBJ1-1; 7 nucleotides agree with TRBD1. J lost 4 bases, V lost 1 base, and 4 bases had no gene match. The CDR3 contains 14 residues. The germline V gene has CDR1 SGHRS and CDR2 YFSETQ. The full variable domain, with the rest looked up from reference TRBV5-1 and TRBJ1-1, is KAGVTQTPRYLIKTRGQQVTLSCSPISGHRSVSWYQQTPGQGLQFLFEYFSETQRNKGNFPGRFSGRQFSNSRSEMNVSTLELGDSALYLCASSLYRGGTEAFFGQGTRLTVV.

The table lists this clonotype with a few counts. The chain couples TRBV7-9 to TRBJ2-2, with D perhaps TRBD1 (5 bases). Germline-derived CDR1 and CDR2 are SEHNR and FQNEAQ (reference sequence). Trimming pared 1 base from V and 0 bases from J, leaving 6 bases between. The CDR3 spans 15 residues. The CDR3 bases are TGTGCCAGCAGCTTAGTGACAGCGAACACCGGGGAGCTGTTTTTT. The encoded protein is CASSLVTANTGELFF.

The V call is TRBV3-1, the J call TRBJ1-2; D is unresolved. CDR3 size: 13 residues. The germline V and J ends were trimmed by 0 bases and 8 bases, with 10 bases remaining between them. Germline lookup yields CDR1 LGHDT and CDR2 YNNKEL (reference sequence). The CDR3 DNA sequence: TGTGCCAGCAGCCAAGAAGATGGTGAGGGCTACACCTTC. This codes for CASSQEDGEGYTF.

V is TRBV7-2 and J is TRBJ2-2; D is unclear. Germline V gives CDR1 SGHTA, CDR2 FQGNSA. The CDR3 has 16 amino acids. V was cut by 7 bases and J by 2 bases, with 17 bases left in between. The CDR3 DNA reads as TGTGCCAGCACCACAAAACGGGTATTCAACACCGGGGAGCTGTTTTTT. Protein sequence: CASTTKRVFNTGELFF.

This clonotype is medium-sized (0.01 to 0.1%). V and J are TRBV27 and TRBJ1-5; the D is unclear. The V gene's germline CDR1 is MNHEY and CDR2 SMNVEV (reference sequence). The V gene lost 4 bases and the J gene lost 2 bases, with 18 bases spanning the gap. The CDR3 is 17 amino acids. The CDR3 DNA sequence: TGTGCCAGCAGTTCGATATGGCGTCAGGACCGCAATCAGCCCCAGCATTTT. Its protein product is CASSSIWRQDRNQPQHF.

This clonotype turned up a few times. This chain joins TRBV27 and TRBJ2-3, with 7 bases matching TRBD1. After removal of 6 bases from V and 5 bases from J, the junction contained 8 bases not matched to a gene. The CDR3 is 14 amino acids. Germline values: CDR1 MNHEY, CDR2 SMNVEV (reference sequence). CDR3 amino acids: CASRTTGQRDTQYF. CDR3 sequence (DNA): TGTGCCAGCAGGACGACAGGGCAAAGAGATACGCAGTATTTT.

This clonotype was seen many times. The genes are TRBV7-9 and TRBJ2-5; D possibly corresponds to TRBD2 (5 bases). The V gene's germline CDR1 is SEHNR and CDR2 FQNEAQ (reference sequence). V lost 6 bases to trimming and J lost 5 bases, with 19 bases between them. The CDR3 runs 15 residues. The CDR3 coding sequence is TGTGCCAGCAGTTCCGCAAACAAGAGGGTCGAGACCCAGTACTTC. Encoded protein: CASSSANKRVETQYF.

This clonotype has at least ten counts. V gene TRBV15 combines with J gene TRBJ2-5, with 14 positions matching TRBD2. In germline, CDR1 is LNHNV, CDR2 YYDKDF (reference sequence). The ends lost 5 bases at V and 3 bases at J; junction bases unmatched: 5. The CDR3 extends over 16 amino acids. The chain's CDR3 is CATSVGLAGAKETQYF. DNA of the CDR3: TGTGCCACCAGCGTGGGACTAGCGGGGGCCAAAGAGACCCAGTACTTC.

This clonotype has ten or more counts. The rearrangement uses TRBV3-1 and TRBJ2-2; tentative D call: TRBD2 (6 bases). Looked up from germline, CDR1 is LGHDT and CDR2 is YNNKEL (reference sequence). The CDR3 is 16 residues long. With 1 base removed from V and 0 bases from J, the gap between germline ends came to 9 bases. CDR3 sequence (DNA): TGTGCCAGCAGCCAAGTCGGGGGACCGAACACCGGGGAGCTGTTTTTT. This encodes CASSQVGGPNTGELFF.

This clonotype was detected many times. V usage is TRBV20-1 and J usage is TRBJ1-3; D ambiguous. The germline V and J ends were trimmed by 3 bases and 0 bases, with 6 bases remaining between them. This CDR3 spans 13 amino acids. Germline V lookup: CDR1 DFQATT, CDR2 SNEGSKA (reference sequence). As DNA, the CDR3 is TGCAGTGCTAGCCAGAGCTCTGGAAACACCATATATTTT. This encodes CSASQSSGNTIYF.

Only a few counts were recorded for this clonotype. The genes are TRBV7-2 and TRBJ2-5; D unclear. The CDR3 is made up of 19 amino acids. The V end lost 1 base, the J end lost 4 bases, and 25 bases lay between the germline ends. CDR1 is SGHTA and CDR2 is FQGNSA in the germline V gene. The CDR3 DNA sequence: TGTGCCAGCAGCTTAGTGCCCCTAGATCGGTTTGACTTTGGAGAGACCCAGTACTTC. It yields the protein CASSLVPLDRFDFGETQYF.

By its share, this clonotype is medium-sized (0.01 to 0.1%). The chain has TRBV28 and TRBJ1-1; D may be TRBD1 (6 bases). Trimming stripped 3 bases from V and 7 bases from J, with 18 bases between. In germline, CDR1 is MDHEN, CDR2 SYDVKM. The CDR3 length is 15 residues. The CDR3: CASSLALGGHVEAFF. In DNA, the CDR3 is TGTGCCAGCAGTTTGGCCCTCGGGGGGCATGTTGAAGCTTTCTTT.

The chain carries TRBV12-3 or TRBV12-4 and TRBJ2-2; D remains ambiguous. The CDR3 spans 15 residues. The V gene lost 5 bases and the J gene lost 5 bases, with 15 bases spanning the gap. This chain's CDR3 is CASSTAARQTGELFF. The CDR3 bases are TGTGCCAGCAGTACTGCGGCTCGGCAAACCGGGGAGCTGTTTTTT.

This clonotype was recorded many times. The V and J genes are TRBV12-3 or TRBV12-4 and TRBJ1-2; D unresolved. The germline V and J ends were trimmed by 3 bases and 0 bases, with 5 bases remaining between them. The CDR3 covers 13 residues. The CDR3 nucleotides read TGTGCCAGCAGTTTTGGCCCTAACTATGGCTACACCTTC. It is translated as CASSFGPNYGYTF.

This clonotype was found many times. This chain joins TRBV4-1 and TRBJ2-3, with D possibly being TRBD2 (6 bases). Germline assignment: CDR1 MGHRA and CDR2 YSYEKL. The CDR3 sequence is 15 residues long. V was trimmed by 0 bases and J by 6 bases, leaving 13 bases between them. This chain's CDR3 is CASSQDPRGPDTQYF. CDR3 nucleotides: TGCGCCAGCAGCCAAGATCCGCGGGGTCCGGATACGCAGTATTTT.

The chain joins TRBV6-5 to TRBJ1-1; TRBD1 matches at 9 bases. CDR1 is MNHEY and CDR2 is SVGAGI in the germline V gene. V lost 6 bases to trimming and J lost 4 bases; unmatched junction nucleotides: 3. The CDR3 has 13 amino acids. In nucleotides, the CDR3 is TGTGCCAGCAGCTTGACAGGGGGCACTGAAGCTTTCTTT. Protein sequence: CASSLTGGTEAFF.

This clonotype was seen at least ten times. This rearrangement joins TRBV20-1 to TRBJ1-3; 9 bases are shared with TRBD1. CDR3 size: 13 residues. Looked up from germline, CDR1 is DFQATT and CDR2 is SNEGSKA (reference sequence). With 5 bases clipped from V and 8 bases from J, the junction kept 7 bases outside the gene matches. The CDR3 DNA sequence: TGCAGTGCTTTCCGGACAGGGGAGCACACCATATATTTT. Residues: CSAFRTGEHTIYF.

This clonotype was seen a few times. The genes are TRBV7-9 and TRBJ2-7, with 8 bases matching TRBD1. Germline V gene data show CDR1 as SEHNR and CDR2 as FQNEAQ (reference sequence). The CDR3 sequence is 19 residues long. V lost 4 bases to trimming and J lost 2 bases; unmatched junction nucleotides: 19. CDR3 protein: CASSSTGTGPKGPPYEQYF. CDR3 DNA sequence: TGTGCCAGCAGCTCAACCGGGACAGGACCAAAAGGTCCTCCCTACGAGCAGTACTTC.